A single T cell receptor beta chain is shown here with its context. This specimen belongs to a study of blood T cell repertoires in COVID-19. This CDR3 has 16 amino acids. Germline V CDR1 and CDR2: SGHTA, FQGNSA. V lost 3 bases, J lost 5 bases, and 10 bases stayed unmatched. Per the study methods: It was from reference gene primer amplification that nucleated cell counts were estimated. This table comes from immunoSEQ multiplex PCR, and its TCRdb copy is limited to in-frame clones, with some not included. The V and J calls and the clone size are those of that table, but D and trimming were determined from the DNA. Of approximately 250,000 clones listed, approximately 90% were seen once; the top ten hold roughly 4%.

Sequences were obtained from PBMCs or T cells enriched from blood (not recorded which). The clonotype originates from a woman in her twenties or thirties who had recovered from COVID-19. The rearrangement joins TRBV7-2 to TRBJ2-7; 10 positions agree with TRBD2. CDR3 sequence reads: CASSFGGALAGDEQYF. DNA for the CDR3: TGTGCCAGCAGCTTCGGGGGGGCGCTAGCGGGAGACGAGCAGTACTTC.